Below are 29 T cell receptor beta chains sequenced from a single sample in a study of T-cell reconstitution after alpha-beta-depleted transplantation in children. Library preparation (for TCRbeta) was performed with unique molecular identifiers. Using its own MiXCR run on the PCR reads, TCRdb lists one record per CDR3 protein. The sample lists some 600,000 distinct CDR3 sequences; 10% to 15% were seen once. Source: PBMCs, mostly from graft donor cells, taken 360 days after TCRalphabeta/CD19-depleted stem cell transplant. The receptors were gathered from a male patient aged 10 to 17 who had a stem cell transplant for acute myeloid leukemia, so the T cells may come from the graft donor.

This clonotype has only a few counts. The genes are TRBV6-5 and TRBJ2-5, with 11 positions matching TRBD2. The CDR3 contains 16 residues. Germline V lookup: CDR1 MNHEY, CDR2 SVGAGI. The J segment lost 2 bases and the V segment lost 0 bases, leaving 2 bases of the junction unmatched. The CDR3 DNA reads TGTGCCAGCAGTTACTCCGGGACTAGCGGTCAAGAGACCCAGTACTTC. Translated: CASSYSGTSGQETQYF.

The chain couples TRBV20-1 to TRBJ2-4; 8 nucleotides agree with TRBD2. Germline V gene data show CDR1 as DFQATT and CDR2 as SNEGSKA (reference sequence). This CDR3 comprises 17 residues. V lost 0 bases and J lost 0; bases outside the gene matches: 7. In DNA, the CDR3 is TGCAGTGCTAGAGATGGCTCACTAGCGGTAGCCAAAAACATTCAGTACTTC. Protein sequence: CSARDGSLAVAKNIQYF.

This clonotype has more than one count but fewer than ten. V usage is TRBV6-1 and J usage is TRBJ1-6; D is undetermined. This CDR3 spans 13 amino acids. V dropped 6 bases and J dropped 10 bases, with 13 bases sitting between them. Germline V gene data show CDR1 as MNHNS and CDR2 as SASEGT. The CDR3 DNA reads TGTGCCAGCAGACCGGGCGGGATCTCACCCCTCCACTTT. The encoded protein is CASRPGGISPLHF.

The rearrangement links TRBV28 to TRBJ1-5; 9 positions match TRBD1. There are 19 residues in the CDR3. Germline trimming cut 7 bases from V and 0 bases from J; bases unmatched to any gene: 16. CDR1 MDHEN and CDR2 SYDVKM come from the germline V gene. The CDR3 DNA is TGTGCCAGCACCCTCCCACAGGGGGCCGGGGTTTATAGCAATCAGCCCCAGCATTTT. Amino acids: CASTLPQGAGVYSNQPQHF.

This clonotype was seen a handful of times. This chain's CDR3 is CASSRIKETQYF. CDR3 nucleotides: TGTGCCAGCAGCCGGATTAAGGAGACCCAGTACTTC. The V and J genes are TRBV9 and TRBJ2-5; D is unclear. The CDR3 contains 12 residues. Germline values: CDR1 SGDLS, CDR2 YYNGEE. Trimming left V 4 bases short and J 5 bases short, with 9 bases between.

This clonotype was seen many times. The genes are TRBV28 and TRBJ1-5; 7 positions agree with TRBD1. Germline loops: CDR1 MDHEN, CDR2 SYDVKM. V lost 0 bases, J lost 10 bases, and 3 bases stayed unmatched. The CDR3 loop spans 13 amino acids. The CDR3 sequence is CASSLWTGIPQHF. The CDR3 DNA reads as TGTGCCAGCAGTTTATGGACAGGGATTCCCCAGCATTTT.

There are a few counts of this clonotype. CDR3 coding DNA: TGTGCCAGCAGCGTAGTTGCCTTCCCCTCCGAGCAGTACTTC. Translation gives CASSVVAFPSEQYF. The chain couples TRBV9 to TRBJ2-7; D unclear. Germline CDR1 SGDLS, CDR2 YYNGEE. V lost 0 bases to trimming and J lost 6 bases, with 13 bases between them. The CDR3 loop spans 14 amino acids.

This clonotype has ten or more counts. The chain is built from TRBV29-1 and TRBJ2-2; unclear D gene. The CDR3 contains 11 residues. In germline, CDR1 is SQVTM, CDR2 ANQGSEA. Trimming stripped 1 base from V and 6 bases from J, with 3 bases between. Written as DNA, the CDR3 is TGCAGCGTTGAAGTGCCCGGGGAGCTGTTTTTT. It encodes CSVEVPGELFF.

The rearrangement uses TRBV11-1 and TRBJ2-3, with 9 positions matching TRBD2. The CDR3 consists of 19 residues. The ends lost 2 bases at V and 3 bases at J; junction bases unmatched: 15. From germline, CDR1 is SGHAT and CDR2 FQDESV (reference sequence). CDR3 bases: TGTGCCAGCAGCTTACTCGGAATCTTTGGCGGGAGGGCTACAGATACGCAGTATTTT. This encodes CASSLLGIFGGRATDTQYF. Based on the CDR3 plus reference TRBV11-1 and TRBJ2-3, the full variable domain is EAEVAQSPRYKITEKSQAVAFWCDPISGHATLYWYRQILGQGPELLVQFQDESVVDDSQLPKDRFSAERLKGVDSTLKIQPAELGDSAMYLCASSLLGIFGGRATDTQYFGPGTRLTVL.

This clonotype was seen a few times. Sequence at one end of the junction differs from germline and may be a read error. J is TRBJ2-1 and V is TRBV7-7, with 7 bases lining up with TRBD2. Per germline, CDR1 SSHAT and CDR2 FNYEAQ (reference sequence). The CDR3 is 16 amino acids. Written as DNA, the CDR3 is TGTGCTAGCAGCCCCGCCGGGACTACTCTATACAATGAGCAGTTCTTC. Residues: CASSPAGTTLYNEQFF.

This clonotype has a count of ten or more. The chain combines TRBV5-1 with TRBJ2-6; possibly TRBD2 for D (6 bases). Germline V gives CDR1 SGHRS, CDR2 YFSETQ. Trimming shortened V by 4 bases and J by 3 bases, and 11 bases separated the two germline ends. The CDR3 sequence is 15 residues long. The CDR3: CASSPGGGGANVLTF. The DNA of the CDR3 is TGCGCCAGCAGCCCCGGGGGTGGTGGGGCCAACGTCCTGACTTTC.

This clonotype was seen more than once but under ten times. J is TRBJ2-7 and V is TRBV25-1; possibly TRBD2 for D (5 bases). Trimming shortened V by 6 bases and J by 3 bases, and 15 bases separated the two germline ends. Germline CDR1 reads MGHDK; CDR2 reads SYGVNS. The CDR3 runs to 14 residues. As DNA, the CDR3 is TGTGCCAGCAGGGCCCCCGGGGAATACTACGAGCAGTACTTC. Protein product: CASRAPGEYYEQYF.

The chain joins TRBV5-1 to TRBJ2-4; D uncertain. Germline V lookup: CDR1 SGHRS, CDR2 YFSETQ. Trimming removed 3 bases from V and 1 base from J, with 8 bases in between. This CDR3 region has 14 residues. CDR3: CASSSRIAKNIQYF. The DNA for the CDR3 is TGCGCCAGCAGCTCCAGGATCGCCAAAAACATTCAGTACTTC.

The rearrangement uses TRBV24-1 and TRBJ2-2, with 13 bases identical to TRBD2. This CDR3 is built from 16 residues. Germline values: CDR1 KGHDR, CDR2 SFDVKD. V dropped 4 bases and J dropped 8; count of bases not matched to a gene: 6. DNA of the CDR3: TGTGCCACCAGTGACACTAGCGGGAGGGCCTCGGGGGAGCTGTTTTTT. Translation: CATSDTSGRASGELFF.

V usage is TRBV6-4 and J usage is TRBJ2-3; no reliable D call. Trimming took off 3 bases at V and 2 bases at J, with 6 bases between the two ends. This CDR3 contains 13 residues. The V gene's germline CDR1 is MRHNA and CDR2 SNTAGT. Written as DNA, the CDR3 is TGTGCCAGCAGTGAGGACGTCACAGATACGCAGTATTTT. Its protein is CASSEDVTDTQYF.

The rearrangement links TRBV24-1 to TRBJ1-1; 8 bases are a match to TRBD1. CDR1 and CDR2 (germline): KGHDR, SFDVKD. The CDR3 is 13 residues long. V was clipped by 7 bases and J by 5 bases; unmatched bases: 5. The CDR3 bases are TGTGCCACCAGGAGACAGGGGACAACTGAAGCTTTCTTT. Translation: CATRRQGTTEAFF.

This clonotype was counted ten times or more. This chain connects TRBV29-1 to TRBJ2-1; either TRBD1 or TRBD2 may fit D (5 bases each). Germline V gives CDR1 SQVTM, CDR2 ANQGSEA. V was pared by 7 bases and J by 5 bases, with 15 bases between. The CDR3 totals 13 residues. CDR3 loop: CSAFRDAHNEQFF. DNA of the CDR3: TGCAGCGCCTTCCGGGACGCCCACAATGAGCAGTTCTTC.

The CDR3: CSVAQGTGSTDTQYF. CDR3 bases: TGCAGCGTCGCCCAAGGGACAGGGAGCACAGATACGCAGTATTTT. This chain links TRBV29-1 with TRBJ2-3; 9 bases fit TRBD1. V lost 6 bases, J lost 0 bases, and 7 bases stayed unmatched. The germline V gene has CDR1 SQVTM and CDR2 ANQGSEA. The length of the CDR3 is 15 residues.

This clonotype was counted ten times or more. This rearrangement joins TRBV28 to TRBJ2-7; 8 bases agree with TRBD2. V lost 5 bases, J lost 4 bases, and 7 bases stayed unmatched. Germline V lookup: CDR1 MDHEN, CDR2 SYDVKM. CDR3 length: 14 amino acids. The CDR3 reads CASSLEREIYEQYF. The CDR3 DNA reads TGTGCCAGCAGTCTAGAGCGGGAGATTTACGAGCAGTACTTC.

J is TRBJ1-2 and V is TRBV6-6; 8 positions agree with TRBD1. CDR1 is MNHNY and CDR2 is SVGAGI in the germline V gene (reference sequence). The CDR3 has 13 residues. J was trimmed by 11 bases and V by 5 bases; bases with no gene match: 10. CDR3 in DNA: TGTGCCAGCAGTCCGGGACAGGCCTCGGATTACACCTTC. Translated, it gives CASSPGQASDYTF.

There are many counts of this clonotype. The J gene is TRBJ2-1, the V gene TRBV6-5, with D maybe TRBD1 (6 bases). This CDR3 comprises 14 residues. Per the germline V gene, CDR1 is MNHEY and CDR2 is SVGAGI. Trimming removed 2 bases at V and 8 bases at J, with 13 bases between. The DNA of the CDR3 is TGTGCCAGCAGTTACCTCGACAGGTGGGATGAGCAGTTCTTC. Residues: CASSYLDRWDEQFF.

This clonotype was recorded a few times. The chain links TRBV20-1 to TRBJ2-1; TRBD2 aligns across 8 bases. Germline CDR1 DFQATT, CDR2 SNEGSKA (reference sequence). This CDR3 contains 14 residues. The ends lost 7 bases at V and 4 bases at J; junction bases unmatched: 9. CDR3 in amino acids: CSGGLGLNYNEQFF. CDR3 nucleotides: TGCAGTGGGGGACTAGGCCTGAATTACAATGAGCAGTTCTTC.

This chain's CDR3 is CASSSGTGRTNEQFF. In DNA, the CDR3 is TGTGCCAGCAGTTCCGGGACAGGGAGGACGAATGAGCAGTTCTTC. The chain couples TRBV6-5 to TRBJ2-1; 9 nucleotides line up with TRBD1. The CDR3 covers 15 residues. Germline-derived CDR1 and CDR2 are MNHEY and SVGAGI. Trimming took 4 bases from V and 7 from J; bases not matched to a gene: 8.

In its sample, this clonotype was seen a few times. The chain employs TRBV7-2 and TRBJ2-5; no definite D call. Germline loops: CDR1 SGHTA, CDR2 FQGNSA. V shed 6 bases and J shed 2 bases, with 16 bases lying between them. The CDR3 spans 15 residues. The CDR3: CASSQNGLFQETQYF. DNA for the CDR3: TGTGCCAGCAGTCAAAACGGTCTATTTCAAGAGACCCAGTACTTC.

This clonotype was detected a few times. The genes are TRBV25-1 and TRBJ2-3; D is unresolved. The CDR3 length is 13 residues. Germline V lookup: CDR1 MGHDK, CDR2 SYGVNS. V lost 7 bases and J 1 base, leaving 9 bases between the germline ends. The CDR3 sequence: CASTVSGTDTQYF. In DNA, the CDR3 is TGTGCCAGCACTGTGTCAGGCACAGATACGCAGTATTTT.

Many counts were recorded for this clonotype. The genes are TRBV12-3 or TRBV12-4 and TRBJ2-3; the D call may be TRBD1 or TRBD2 (5 bases each). V was cut by 11 bases and J by 5 bases, with 17 bases left in between. This CDR3 is 13 amino acids long. The CDR3 region has the DNA TGTGCCGCCGGCGTTGGGGGTCTAGATACGCAGTATTTT. Amino acids: CAAGVGGLDTQYF.

The chain combines TRBV12-3 or TRBV12-4 with TRBJ2-2; possibly TRBD1 for D (6 bases). The CDR3 length is 15 residues. Trimming cost V 7 bases and J 1 base, with 13 bases left between them. DNA of the CDR3: TGTGCCAGCACCTTAGACAGGAGGAACACCGGGGAGCTGTTTTTT. Translated: CASTLDRRNTGELFF.

The chain is built from TRBV29-1 and TRBJ2-5; tentatively, D is TRBD1 or TRBD2 (7 bases each). The CDR3 extends over 16 amino acids. In germline, CDR1 is SQVTM, CDR2 ANQGSEA. Trimming stripped 0 bases from V and 4 bases from J, with 18 bases between. For the CDR3, the DNA is TGCAGCGTTGAAGAAGGCAGGGGGGGGGTTGCAGAGACCCAGTACTTC. This encodes CSVEEGRGGVAETQYF. Based on the CDR3 plus reference TRBV29-1 and TRBJ2-5, the full variable domain is SAVISQKPSRDICQRGTSLTIQCQVDSQVTMMFWYRQQPGQSLTLIATANQGSEATYESGFVIDKFPISRPNLTFSTLTVSNMSPEDSSIYLCSVEEGRGGVAETQYFGPGTRLLVL.

The chain links TRBV20-1 to TRBJ2-1, with D possibly matching TRBD1 (5 bases). Trimming left V 5 bases short and J 8 bases short, with 25 bases between. Germline V gene sequence: CDR1 DFQATT, CDR2 SNEGSKA (reference sequence). CDR3 length: 16 amino acids. The CDR3 spells CSADDSHLMSGDEQFF. CDR3 sequence (DNA): TGCAGTGCTGACGACAGTCATCTAATGTCTGGGGATGAGCAGTTCTTC.